Listed here are 9 T cell receptor beta chains from one sample, sequenced in a study of blood T cell repertoires in COVID-19. TCRdb keeps only in-frame clones here, not all; method: immunoSEQ multiplex PCR. The sample includes 200,000 to 250,000 clones, 70% to 90% of them seen just once. The source material was PBMCs or T cells enriched from blood (not recorded which). The receptors stem from a young man who had recovered from COVID-19.

The CDR3, as DNA: TGTGCCAGCAGTGATTTAGGATCGGAGAGAAAGAACACTGAAGCTTTCTTT. It translates to CASSDLGSERKNTEAFF. The chain links TRBV2 to TRBJ1-1; no clear D gene. Germline CDR1 SNHLY, CDR2 FYNNEI. This CDR3 is 17 amino acids long. Trimming left V 3 bases short and J 1 base short, with 18 bases between.

This clone was seen just once. V usage is TRBV7-3 and J usage is TRBJ2-2; D might be TRBD2 (6 bases). Germline CDR1 reads SGHTA; CDR2 reads FQGTGA. Trimming stripped 3 bases from V and 0 bases from J, with 8 bases between. This CDR3 contains 15 residues. CDR3 bases: TGTGCCAGCAGCTTCGGGAGTTCGAACACCGGGGAGCTGTTTTTT. As protein: CASSFGSSNTGELFF.

In its sample, this clone was seen a few times. In DNA, the CDR3 is TGTGCCAGCAGCTTTGGACTCAGCTCCTACGAGCAGTACTTC. Its translation is CASSFGLSSYEQYF. The V and J genes are TRBV11-2 and TRBJ2-7, with D maybe TRBD2 (5 bases). The CDR3 sequence is 14 residues long. The V and J ends lost 3 bases and 0 bases respectively, with 9 bases between them. Germline V CDR1 and CDR2: SGHAT, FQNNGV.

The sample holds a few counts of this clone. The chain links TRBV4-3 to TRBJ1-2, with D hard to call. The CDR3 extends over 16 amino acids. The V and J ends lost 0 bases and 4 bases respectively, with 15 bases between them. CDR1 is LGHNA and CDR2 is YSLEER in the germline V gene. CDR3 loop: CASSQDARWVGYGYTF. The CDR3 nucleotides are TGCGCCAGCAGCCAAGATGCTAGGTGGGTAGGCTATGGCTACACCTTC.

This clone occurred a few times. This rearrangement joins TRBV3-1 (or the pseudogene TRBV3-2) to TRBJ1-2; D possibly corresponds to TRBD1 (5 bases). CDR3 size: 16 residues. The germline CDR1 and CDR2 sequences are LGHDT and YNNKEL (reference sequence). V gave up 0 bases and J gave up 4 bases, with 15 bases separating them. CDR3 nucleotides: TGTGCCAGCAGCCAAGAAGGGGTAGCCTATCCCTATGGCTACACCTTC. Translation gives CASSQEGVAYPYGYTF.

The genes are TRBV10-3 and TRBJ1-5; 7 positions match TRBD1. The CDR3 is 14 amino acids. In germline, CDR1 is ENHRY, CDR2 SYGVKD. The V gene end was trimmed by 11 bases and the J gene end by 4 bases; junction bases not matched to a gene: 11. The CDR3: CAVAKGTENQPQHF. In DNA form, the CDR3 reads TGTGCCGTCGCGAAGGGGACAGAAAATCAGCCCCAGCATTTT.

The rearrangement links TRBV25-1 to TRBJ2-5; 9 bases agree with TRBD1. Germline V gives CDR1 MGHDK, CDR2 SYGVNS. V trimming: 7 bases; J trimming: 6 bases; junction bases outside the gene matches: 9. The CDR3 consists of 14 residues. The CDR3 here is CASTSGQGKQTQYF. The CDR3 coding sequence is TGTGCCAGCACTTCCGGACAGGGGAAGCAGACCCAGTACTTC.

V usage is TRBV7-9 and J usage is TRBJ2-1, with a weak D call TRBD2 (6 bases). The germline V gene has CDR1 SEHNR and CDR2 FQNEAQ (reference sequence). The CDR3 is 14 residues long. V was cut by 2 bases and J by 10 bases, with 15 bases left in between. CDR3 DNA sequence: TGTGCCAGCAGCTTAACGGGAGAATATGGGGAGCAGTTCTTC. Its translation: CASSLTGEYGEQFF.

The chain recombines TRBV14 with TRBJ2-1, with D possibly TRBD2 on 5 matching bases. Trimming took 0 bases from V and 5 from J, leaving 11 bases between them. CDR1 and CDR2 from the germline V gene are SGHDN and FVKESK. The CDR3 spans 15 residues. CDR3 protein: CASSQDAGINNEQFF. CDR3 bases: TGTGCCAGCAGCCAAGATGCGGGTATAAACAATGAGCAGTTCTTC.